This is a list of T cell receptor beta chains from one sample in a study of blood T cell repertoires in COVID-19. Generated by immunoSEQ multiplex PCR, the TCRdb table keeps only in-frame clones and is missing some. The sample lists approximately 500,000 clones, around nine tenths occurring once. The sample comprised peripheral blood. The receptors come from a woman in her forties or fifties with COVID-19, enrolled during active disease. The CDR3 runs from the conserved cysteine through the conserved F or W. A D gene is named only where the DNA matches it firmly. The size field is filled for only some rows; it gives once, few, many or a size class.

D | J | V | size | CDR3 | DNA
- | TRBJ1-5 | TRBV2 | - | CASRGEANQPQHF | TGTGCCAGCAGGGGTGAGGCTAATCAGCCCCAGCATTTT
TRBD1 | TRBJ1-6 | TRBV19 | - | CASSFGTAQSPLHF | TGTGCCAGTAGTTTTGGGACAGCACAATCACCCCTCCACTTT
TRBD2 | TRBJ2-4 | TRBV24-1 | once | CATIAGGPAKNIQYF | TGTGCCACCATAGCGGGGGGGCCGGCCAAAAACATTCAGTACTTC
TRBD1 | TRBJ1-2 | TRBV5-4 | - | CASSPYTDRGVGYTF | TGTGCCAGCAGCCCTTACACGGACAGGGGCGTTGGCTACACCTTC
TRBD1 | TRBJ1-1 | TRBV25-1 | - | CASSKGQARYEAFF | TGTGCCAGCAGTAAGGGACAGGCGAGATATGAAGCTTTCTTT
TRBD1 | TRBJ1-6 | TRBV10-2 | - | CASRDREFTPLHF | TGCGCCAGCAGGGACAGGGAATTTACACCCCTCCACTTT
- | TRBJ1-4 | TRBV21-1 | - | CASSCYVGGLNEKLFF | TGTGCCAGCAGCTGCTACGTAGGAGGCCTTAATGAAAAACTGTTTTTT
TRBD1 | TRBJ2-5 | TRBV19 | - | CASSPLRTGGLETQYF | TGTGCCAGTAGTCCACTCAGGACAGGGGGCTTGGAGACCCAGTACTTC
TRBD1 | TRBJ1-1 | TRBV11-2 | - | CASSSVPGQGENTEAFF | TGTGCCAGCAGCTCCGTCCCGGGACAGGGGGAGAACACTGAAGCTTTCTTT
TRBD1 | TRBJ2-7 | TRBV19 | - | CASSPRGTGVYEQYF | TGTGCCAGTAGCCCCCGGGGGACAGGGGTCTACGAGCAGTACTTC
- | TRBJ1-4 | TRBV30 | - | CAWRTHLNEKLFF | TGTGCCTGGCGGACACATCTCAATGAAAAACTGTTTTTT
- | TRBJ2-3 | TRBV20-1 | - | CSAERDTQYF | TGCAGTGCTGAGAGGGATACGCAGTATTTT
- | TRBJ2-7 | TRBV3-1/TRBV3-2 | - | CASSQAEGEQYF | TGTGCCAGCAGCCAAGCCGAGGGCGAGCAGTACTTC
- | TRBJ1-4 | TRBV15 | - | CATSREGRGEKLFF | TGTGCCACCAGCAGAGAAGGGAGGGGTGAAAAACTGTTTTTT
- | TRBJ1-1 | TRBV6-6 | - | CAGHSQGSNTEAFF | TGTGCCGGTCATTCCCAGGGTTCGAACACTGAAGCTTTCTTT
- | TRBJ1-2 | TRBV11-1 | - | CASSNINYGYTF | TGTGCCAGCAGCAACATCAACTATGGCTACACCTTC
TRBD2 | TRBJ2-7 | TRBV28 | - | CASSLLLAGASYEQYF | TGTGCCAGCAGTTTATTGCTAGCGGGGGCCTCCTACGAGCAGTACTTC
TRBD1 | TRBJ2-7 | TRBV27 | - | CASSPGTGGAFYEQYF | TGTGCCAGCAGTCCCGGGACAGGGGGCGCGTTTTACGAGCAGTACTTC
- | TRBJ1-3 | TRBV30 | - | CAWSRTRSSPAIYF | TGTGCCTGGAGCCGAACCCGATCCTCACCGGCCATATATTTT
- | TRBJ1-4 | TRBV19 | - | CASSIQVANEKLFF | TGTGCCAGTAGTATCCAGGTGGCTAATGAAAAACTGTTTTTT
TRBD1 | TRBJ1-2 | TRBV11-2 | - | CASSLREIRDSLYGYTF | TGTGCCAGCAGCTTAAGGGAGATAAGGGACAGTCTCTATGGCTACACCTTC
- | TRBJ2-7 | TRBV5-8 | - | CASSSTVRRYEQYF | TGTGCCAGCAGCTCGACAGTGCGACGGTACGAGCAGTACTTC
TRBD1 | TRBJ1-5 | TRBV5-1 | - | CASSLTGGPNQPQHF | TGCGCCAGCAGCCTGACAGGGGGCCCCAATCAGCCCCAGCATTTT
TRBD1 | TRBJ1-4 | TRBV7-9 | - | CASSLEWDSEKLFF | TGTGCCAGCAGCTTAGAATGGGACAGTGAAAAACTGTTTTTT
- | TRBJ2-3 | TRBV9 | - | CASSVRTAPSTDTQYF | TGTGCCAGCAGCGTAAGGACAGCCCCTAGCACAGATACGCAGTATTTT
- | TRBJ1-2 | TRBV6-5 | - | CASSYWAGDGYTF | TGTGCCAGCAGTTACTGGGCAGGGGATGGCTACACCTTC
TRBD2 | TRBJ2-7 | TRBV25-1 | - | CASRGLGRSYEQYF | TGTGCCAGCAGAGGACTAGGTCGTTCCTACGAGCAGTACTTC
TRBD1 | TRBJ1-2 | TRBV9 | - | CASSVGTGGYGYTF | TGTGCCAGCAGCGTAGGGACAGGCGGCTATGGCTACACCTTC
- | TRBJ1-6 | TRBV20-1 | - | CSAMTGTLHF | TGCAGTGCTATGACAGGAACCCTCCACTTT
- | TRBJ2-1 | TRBV5-1 | - | CASSPEGANEQFF | TGCGCCAGCAGCCCGGAGGGCGCCAATGAGCAGTTCTTC
- | TRBJ1-3 | TRBV4-1 | - | CASSRGRLSGNTIYF | TGCGCCAGCAGCCGAGGGAGACTCTCTGGAAACACCATATATTTT
- | TRBJ1-2 | TRBV12-3/TRBV12-4 | - | CASSLGGGYTF | TGTGCCAGCAGTTTGGGGGGTGGCTACACCTTC
TRBD1 | TRBJ1-2 | TRBV14 | - | CASSQEGTAPNPGYTF | TGTGCCAGCAGCCAAGAAGGGACAGCTCCGAATCCCGGCTACACCTTC